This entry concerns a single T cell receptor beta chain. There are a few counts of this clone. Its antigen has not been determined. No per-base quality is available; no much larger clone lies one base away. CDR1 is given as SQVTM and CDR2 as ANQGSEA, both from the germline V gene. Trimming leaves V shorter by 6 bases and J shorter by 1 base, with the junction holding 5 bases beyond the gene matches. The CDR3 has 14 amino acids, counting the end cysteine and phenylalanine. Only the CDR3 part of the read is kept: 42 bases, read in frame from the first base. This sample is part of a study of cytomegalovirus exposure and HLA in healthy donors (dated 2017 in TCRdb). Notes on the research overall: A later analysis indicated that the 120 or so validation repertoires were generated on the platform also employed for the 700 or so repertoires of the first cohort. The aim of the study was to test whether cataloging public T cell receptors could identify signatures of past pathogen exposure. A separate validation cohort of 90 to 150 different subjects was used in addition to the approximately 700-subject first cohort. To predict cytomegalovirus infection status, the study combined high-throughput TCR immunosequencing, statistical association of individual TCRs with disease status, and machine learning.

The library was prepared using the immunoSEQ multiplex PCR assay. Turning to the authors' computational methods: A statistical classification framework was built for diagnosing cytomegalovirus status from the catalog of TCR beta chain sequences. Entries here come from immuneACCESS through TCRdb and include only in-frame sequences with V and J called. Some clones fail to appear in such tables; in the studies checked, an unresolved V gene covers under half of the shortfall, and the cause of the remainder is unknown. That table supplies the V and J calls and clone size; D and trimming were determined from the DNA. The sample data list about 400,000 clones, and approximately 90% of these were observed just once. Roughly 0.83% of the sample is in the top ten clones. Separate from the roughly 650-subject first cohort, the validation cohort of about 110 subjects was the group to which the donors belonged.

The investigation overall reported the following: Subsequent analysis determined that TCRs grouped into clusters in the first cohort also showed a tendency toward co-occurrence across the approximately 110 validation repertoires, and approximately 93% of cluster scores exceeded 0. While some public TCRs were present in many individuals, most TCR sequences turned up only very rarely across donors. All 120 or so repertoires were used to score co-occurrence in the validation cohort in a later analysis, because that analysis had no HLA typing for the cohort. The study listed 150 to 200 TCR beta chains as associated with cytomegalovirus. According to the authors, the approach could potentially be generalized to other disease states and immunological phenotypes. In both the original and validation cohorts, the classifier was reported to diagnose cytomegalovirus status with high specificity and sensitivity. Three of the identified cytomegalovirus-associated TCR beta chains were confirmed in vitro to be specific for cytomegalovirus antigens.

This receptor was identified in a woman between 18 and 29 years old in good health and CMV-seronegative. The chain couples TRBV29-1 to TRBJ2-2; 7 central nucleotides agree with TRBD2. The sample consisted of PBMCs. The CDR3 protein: CSVGDYRNTGELFF. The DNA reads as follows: TGCAGCGTGGGGGACTACCGGAACACCGGGGAGCTGTTTTTT.